Shown below are 13 T cell receptor beta chains from a single sample sequenced in a study of cytomegalovirus exposure and HLA in healthy donors. Use of 60 Vbeta and 13 Jbeta primers characterized the PCR. Sequencing was performed with immunoSEQ multiplex PCR; in TCRdb, only in-frame clones are kept and a portion is missing. This table holds 120,000 or so clones, 76% found once. The sequenced sample was PBMCs. The receptors shown here come from a man aged 30 to 45 in good health and CMV-seropositive.

V and J are TRBV4-3 and TRBJ1-2, with unresolved D. Looked up from germline, CDR1 is LGHNA and CDR2 is YSLEER. The CDR3 length is 15 residues. Trimming pared 1 base from V and 8 bases from J, leaving 17 bases between. CDR3 sequence: CASSQGETRVRGYTF. The CDR3 region has the DNA TGCGCCAGCAGCCAAGGGGAGACTCGAGTTAGGGGCTACACCTTC.

This chain's CDR3 is CASSARGSYNEQFF. In nucleotides, the CDR3 is TGTGCCAGCAGCGCCAGGGGGTCTTACAATGAGCAGTTCTTC. The chain uses TRBV9 and TRBJ2-1; TRBD1 agrees at 7 bases. V trimming: 3 bases; J trimming: 4 bases; junction bases outside the gene matches: 4. CDR1 and CDR2 (germline): SGDLS, YYNGEE. The CDR3 length is 14 residues. Drawing the rest from reference TRBV9 and TRBJ2-1, the complete variable domain is DSGVTQTPKHLITATGQRVTLRCSPRSGDLSVYWYQQSLDQGLQFLIQYYNGEERAKGNILERFSAQQFPDLHSELNLSSLELGDSALYFCASSARGSYNEQFFGPGTRLTVL.

The rearrangement joins TRBV2 to TRBJ1-2; D is undetermined. The CDR3 has 14 residues. The V end was cut by 0 bases, the J end by 7 bases, with 12 bases between. Germline-derived CDR1 and CDR2 are SNHLY and FYNNEI. CDR3 sequence (DNA): TGTGCCAGCAGTGAAGCGCGAGGTATCTTTGGCTACACCTTC. Translated: CASSEARGIFGYTF.

CDR3 loop: CASSAGQGLQPQHF. The CDR3 DNA sequence: TGTGCCAGCAGCGCGGGACAGGGGCTTCAGCCCCAGCATTTT. The V gene is TRBV2, the J gene TRBJ1-5; TRBD1 aligns across 10 bases. Germline V gene sequence: CDR1 SNHLY, CDR2 FYNNEI. The CDR3 has 14 residues. V lost 6 bases and J lost 6; bases outside the gene matches: 5. Full variable domain (outside the CDR3, taken from reference TRBV2 and TRBJ1-5): EPEVTQTPSHQVTQMGQEVILRCVPISNHLYFYWYRQILGQKVEFLVSFYNNEISEKSEIFDDQFSVERPDGSNFTLKIRSTKLEDSAMYFCASSAGQGLQPQHFGDGTRLSIL.

The chain has TRBV5-6 and TRBJ1-1; 8 nucleotides match TRBD1. V lost 4 bases, J lost 5 bases, and 7 bases stayed unmatched. The germline CDR1 and CDR2 sequences are SGHDT and YYEEEE. There are 14 residues in the CDR3. In DNA form, the CDR3 reads TGTGCCAGCAGCAAGGACAGGGCCCGAACTGAAGCTTTCTTT. It translates to CASSKDRARTEAFF.

The CDR3 DNA sequence: TGTGCCAGCAGCCCGGACAGGGTGAACACTGAAGCTTTCTTT. Amino acid sequence: CASSPDRVNTEAFF. The chain is built from TRBV7-6 and TRBJ1-1; TRBD1 aligns across 8 bases. The CDR3 sequence is 14 residues long. Germline CDR1 SGHVS, CDR2 FNYEAQ. Unmatched junction bases numbered 2, after V lost 5 bases and J lost 0 bases.

This clone showed up just a few times. The CDR3 is CASSEGRTGWETQYF. The CDR3 nucleotides are TGTGCCAGCAGTGAAGGACGGACAGGGTGGGAGACCCAGTACTTC. The gene calls are TRBV2 and TRBJ2-5; 8 bases fit TRBD1. With V trimmed by 1 base and J by 5 bases, 6 bases remained unmatched. The CDR3 is 15 residues long. Germline V gene data show CDR1 as SNHLY and CDR2 as FYNNEI.

CDR3 in DNA: TGTGCCAGCAGCCCGGAAACAGGGGGCGGCAACTATGGCTACACCTTC. It is translated as CASSPETGGGNYGYTF. The chain combines TRBV11-2 with TRBJ1-2, with 9 bases that match TRBD1. The CDR3 extends over 16 amino acids. The germline V gene encodes CDR1 SGHAT and CDR2 FQNNGV. V dropped 5 bases and J dropped 2; count of bases not matched to a gene: 9.

The genes are TRBV6-5 and TRBJ2-7; 8 bases agree with TRBD2. CDR3 size: 13 residues. Germline V gene data show CDR1 as MNHEY and CDR2 as SVGAGI. The V gene end was trimmed by 6 bases and the J gene end by 6 bases; junction bases not matched to a gene: 7. The chain's CDR3 is CASSTSGPGEQYF. DNA of the CDR3: TGTGCCAGCAGCACTAGCGGTCCTGGCGAGCAGTACTTC.

V usage is TRBV2 and J usage is TRBJ2-3; TRBD1 agrees at 7 bases. There are 16 residues in the CDR3. CDR1 is SNHLY, CDR2 FYNNEI, per germline. The J segment lost 2 bases and the V segment lost 3 bases, leaving 8 bases of the junction unmatched. This CDR3 is CASSEPPGGFTDTQYF. For the CDR3, the DNA is TGTGCCAGCAGTGAGCCCCCAGGGGGATTCACAGATACGCAGTATTTT.

J is TRBJ1-6 and V is TRBV9, with D possibly TRBD1 on 6 matching bases. This CDR3 has 16 amino acids. With 0 bases removed from V and 8 bases from J, the gap between germline ends came to 15 bases. In germline, CDR1 is SGDLS, CDR2 YYNGEE. CDR3 sequence (DNA): TGTGCCAGCAGCGTAGGGGGTAGGGCAGGGGATTCACCCCTCCACTTT. Its translation is CASSVGGRAGDSPLHF.

Only a few counts were recorded for this clone. The genes are TRBV10-3 and TRBJ1-6; 7 bases match TRBD1. CDR1 and CDR2 from the germline V gene are ENHRY and SYGVKD. V was pared by 7 bases and J by 14 bases, with 14 bases of the junction left unmatched. The CDR3 is 14 residues long. CDR3 nucleotide sequence: TGTGCCATCAACGCCGGGACAGACATACAGACCCTCCACTTT. As protein: CAINAGTDIQTLHF.

With regard to this clone: An end of the junction does not agree with germline; a read error may underlie this. V is TRBV7-9 and J is TRBJ2-7; 11 bases agree with TRBD2. CDR3 size: 13 residues. The germline CDR1 and CDR2 sequences are SEHNR and FQNEAQ (reference sequence). CDR3 nucleotides: TGTGCCAGCAGCCTAGCGGGGGGCTACGAGCAGTACTTC. Its translation: CASSLAGGYEQYF.